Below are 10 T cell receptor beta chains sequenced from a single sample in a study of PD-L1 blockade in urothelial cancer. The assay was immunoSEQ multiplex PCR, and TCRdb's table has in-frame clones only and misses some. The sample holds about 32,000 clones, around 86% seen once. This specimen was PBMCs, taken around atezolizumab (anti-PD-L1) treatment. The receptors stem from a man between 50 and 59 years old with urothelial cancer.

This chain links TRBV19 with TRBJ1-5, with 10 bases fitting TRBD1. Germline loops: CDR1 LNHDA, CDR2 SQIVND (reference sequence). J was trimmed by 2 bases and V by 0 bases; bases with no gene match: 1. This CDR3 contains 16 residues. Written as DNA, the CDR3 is TGTGCCAGTAGTATAGAGGGGACAGGGGGCAATCAGCCCCAGCATTTT. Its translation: CASSIEGTGGNQPQHF.

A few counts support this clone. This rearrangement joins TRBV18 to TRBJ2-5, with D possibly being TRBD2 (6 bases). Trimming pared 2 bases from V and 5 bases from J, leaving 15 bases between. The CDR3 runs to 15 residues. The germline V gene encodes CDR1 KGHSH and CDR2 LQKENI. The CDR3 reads CASSPDAGYRETQYF. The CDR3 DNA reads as TGTGCCAGCTCACCAGATGCGGGGTACAGGGAGACCCAGTACTTC.

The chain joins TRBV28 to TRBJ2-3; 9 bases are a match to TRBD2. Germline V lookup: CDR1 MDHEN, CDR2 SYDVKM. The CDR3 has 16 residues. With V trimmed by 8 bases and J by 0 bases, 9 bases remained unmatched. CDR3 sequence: CASPPGTSYSTDTQYF. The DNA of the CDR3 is TGTGCCAGCCCGCCCGGGACTAGCTATAGCACAGATACGCAGTATTTT.

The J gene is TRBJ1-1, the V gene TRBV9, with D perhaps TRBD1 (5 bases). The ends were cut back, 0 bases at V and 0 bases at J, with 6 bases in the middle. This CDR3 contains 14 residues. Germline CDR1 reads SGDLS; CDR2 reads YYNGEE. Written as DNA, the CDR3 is TGTGCCAGCAGCGTAGCAGGGATGAACACTGAAGCTTTCTTT. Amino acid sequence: CASSVAGMNTEAFF. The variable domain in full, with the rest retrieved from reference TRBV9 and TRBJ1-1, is DSGVTQTPKHLITATGQRVTLRCSPRSGDLSVYWYQQSLDQGLQFLIQYYNGEERAKGNILERFSAQQFPDLHSELNLSSLELGDSALYFCASSVAGMNTEAFFGQGTRLTVV.

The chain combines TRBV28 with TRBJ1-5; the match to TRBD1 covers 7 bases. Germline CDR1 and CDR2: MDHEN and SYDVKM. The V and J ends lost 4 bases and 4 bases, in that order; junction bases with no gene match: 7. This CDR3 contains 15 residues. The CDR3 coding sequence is TGTGCCAGCAGTTATCTTGACAGGGAAAATCAGCCCCAGCATTTT. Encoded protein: CASSYLDRENQPQHF.

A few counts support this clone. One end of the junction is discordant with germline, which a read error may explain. CDR3 bases: TGTGCCACCAACAGACAGGCGAAAGAGACCCAGTACTTC. Protein: CATNRQAKETQYF. This chain uses TRBV15 with TRBJ2-5; weak D call: TRBD1 (6 bases). The V gene's germline CDR1 is LNHNV and CDR2 YYDKDF (reference sequence). The CDR3 length is 13 residues.

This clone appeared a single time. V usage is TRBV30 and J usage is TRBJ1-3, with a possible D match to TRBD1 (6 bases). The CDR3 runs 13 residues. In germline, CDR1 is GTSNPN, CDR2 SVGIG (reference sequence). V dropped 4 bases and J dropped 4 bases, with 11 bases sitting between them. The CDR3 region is CAWTGAPGNTIYF. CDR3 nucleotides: TGTGCCTGGACAGGGGCTCCGGGAAACACCATATATTTT.

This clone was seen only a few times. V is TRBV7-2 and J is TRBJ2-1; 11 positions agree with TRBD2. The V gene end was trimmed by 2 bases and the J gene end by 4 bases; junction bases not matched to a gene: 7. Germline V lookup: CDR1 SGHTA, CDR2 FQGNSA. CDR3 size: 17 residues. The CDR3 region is CASSLRAIAGGYNEQFF. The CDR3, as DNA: TGTGCCAGCAGCTTACGGGCTATAGCGGGGGGGTACAATGAGCAGTTCTTC.

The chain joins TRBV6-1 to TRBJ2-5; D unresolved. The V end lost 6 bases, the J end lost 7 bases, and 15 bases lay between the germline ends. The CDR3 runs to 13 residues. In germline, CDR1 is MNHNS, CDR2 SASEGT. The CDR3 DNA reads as TGTGCCAGCAGCCAAGCAGAGGAAGCGACCCAGTACTTC. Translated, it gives CASSQAEEATQYF.

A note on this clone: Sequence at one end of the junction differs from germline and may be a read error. The CDR3: CATSREDFLTGELFF. For the CDR3, the DNA is TGTGCCACCAGCAGAGAGGACTTCCTCACCGGAGAGCTGTTTTTT. This chain joins TRBV15 and TRBJ2-2; tentatively, D is TRBD2 (5 bases). This CDR3 has 15 residues. Germline lookup yields CDR1 LNHNV and CDR2 YYDKDF (reference sequence).